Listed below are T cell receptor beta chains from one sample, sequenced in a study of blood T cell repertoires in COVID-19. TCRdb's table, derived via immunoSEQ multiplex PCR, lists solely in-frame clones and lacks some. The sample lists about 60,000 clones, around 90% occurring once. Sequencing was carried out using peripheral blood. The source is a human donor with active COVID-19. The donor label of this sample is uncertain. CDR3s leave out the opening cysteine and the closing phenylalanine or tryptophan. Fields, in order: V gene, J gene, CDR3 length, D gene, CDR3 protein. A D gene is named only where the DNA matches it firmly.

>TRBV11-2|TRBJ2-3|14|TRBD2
ASSPSGTSRTDTQY
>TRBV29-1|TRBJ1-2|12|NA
SVVIPGQDYGYT
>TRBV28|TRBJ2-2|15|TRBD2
ASSFQGLAGGTGELF
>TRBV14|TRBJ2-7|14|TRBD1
ASSQVLGGQVYEQY
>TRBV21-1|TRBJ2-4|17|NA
ASSKRGGLAGAGVNIQY
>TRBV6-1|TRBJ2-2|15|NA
ASSEDLSGDPGGELF
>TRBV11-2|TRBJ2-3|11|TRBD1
ASSGQGVGTQY
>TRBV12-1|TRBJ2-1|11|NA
ASSGQCTNEQF
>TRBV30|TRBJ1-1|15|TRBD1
AWSVRGTGGVGTEAF
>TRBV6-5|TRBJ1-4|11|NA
ASQTGVNEKLF
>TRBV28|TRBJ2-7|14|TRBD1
ASSPTTTGQGYEQY
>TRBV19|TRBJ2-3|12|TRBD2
ASSEREQTDTQY
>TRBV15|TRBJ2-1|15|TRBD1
ATRGDTGGVDDNEQF
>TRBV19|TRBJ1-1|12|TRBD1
ASSWTGMNTEAF
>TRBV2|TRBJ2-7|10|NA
ASRADLWEQY
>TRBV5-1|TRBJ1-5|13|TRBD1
ASSLGQGENQPQH